This T cell receptor (beta chain) was sequenced during a study of blood T cell repertoires in COVID-19. Study summary: Acute and convalescent COVID-19 specimens originated in the United States, Italy and Spain. PBMCs, B-cell-depleted T cells, or T cells were the source of the cDNA or gDNA that made up the material.

How the authors handled the data: How many nucleated cells were present was estimated from reference gene primer amplification. Sequencing used immunoSEQ multiplex PCR; TCRdb keeps in-frame clones, though not all of them. D and trimming were read from the DNA, whereas the V and J calls and clone size are those reported in that table. The sample has about 190,000 clones, less than 90% seen once; the top ten hold around 19%. The CDR3 consists of 18 residues. Germline CDR1 reads KGHSH; CDR2 reads LQKENI. J lost 5 bases, V lost 6 bases, and 17 bases had no gene match. This TCR was sampled from a human donor in a cohort sampled during active COVID-19. V is TRBV18 and J is TRBJ1-2, with TRBD1 matching over 11 bases. Sequenced: peripheral blood. The CDR3 region has the DNA TGTGCCAGCTCCCCAGGGACAGGGGGTCCCGATTTCTTATATGGCTACACCTTC. Protein sequence: CASSPGTGGPDFLYGYTF.